This T cell receptor beta chain was observed in a study of blood T cell repertoires in COVID-19. Sequencing was performed with immunoSEQ multiplex PCR; in TCRdb, only in-frame clones are kept and a portion is missing. Of just over 650,000 clones listed, about nine tenths are singletons. Germline V gives CDR1 SGHTA, CDR2 FQGNSA. The junction had 6 bases not matched to a gene; V was cut back by 5 bases and J by 2 bases. The CDR3 length is 16 residues. The sequence derives from a woman aged 18-29 years with acute or convalescent COVID-19. The sequenced sample was peripheral blood. The genes are TRBV7-2 and TRBJ2-1, with 10 bases matching TRBD1. The CDR3 DNA reads as TGTGCCAGCAGCGGGGTGGACAGGGGGACCTACAATGAGCAGTTCTTC. It encodes CASSGVDRGTYNEQFF.